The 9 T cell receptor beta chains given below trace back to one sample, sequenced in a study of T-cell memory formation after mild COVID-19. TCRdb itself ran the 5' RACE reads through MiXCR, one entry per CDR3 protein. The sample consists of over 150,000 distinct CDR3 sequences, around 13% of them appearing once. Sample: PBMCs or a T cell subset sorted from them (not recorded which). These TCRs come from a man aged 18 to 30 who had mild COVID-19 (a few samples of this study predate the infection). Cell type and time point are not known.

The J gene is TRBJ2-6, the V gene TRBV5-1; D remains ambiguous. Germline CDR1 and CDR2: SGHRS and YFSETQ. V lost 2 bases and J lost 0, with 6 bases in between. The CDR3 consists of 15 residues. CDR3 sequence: CASSFRPSGANVLTF. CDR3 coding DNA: TGCGCCAGCAGCTTCCGGCCCTCTGGGGCCAACGTCCTGACTTTC.

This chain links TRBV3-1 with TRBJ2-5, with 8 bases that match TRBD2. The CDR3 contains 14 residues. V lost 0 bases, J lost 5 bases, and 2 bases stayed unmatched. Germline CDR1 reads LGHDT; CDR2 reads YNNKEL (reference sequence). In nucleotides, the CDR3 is TGTGCCAGCAGCCAAGATGCTAGCGGGGAGACCCAGTACTTC. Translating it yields CASSQDASGETQYF.

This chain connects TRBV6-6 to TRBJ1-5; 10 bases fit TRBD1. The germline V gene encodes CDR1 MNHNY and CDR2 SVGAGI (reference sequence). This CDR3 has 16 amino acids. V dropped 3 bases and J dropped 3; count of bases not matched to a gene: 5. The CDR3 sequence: CASSYRQGADNQPQHF. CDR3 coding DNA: TGTGCCAGCAGTTATAGACAGGGGGCTGACAATCAGCCCCAGCATTTT.

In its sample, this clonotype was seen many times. DNA for the CDR3: TGCGCCAGCAGCTTCGCGACAGGGGAAAACATTCAGTACTTC. It codes for CASSFATGENIQYF. The V gene is TRBV5-1, the J gene TRBJ2-4; 8 bases fit TRBD1. Losses at the gene ends were 2 bases for V and 5 bases for J; bases not matched to a gene: 3. Germline V gene sequence: CDR1 SGHRS, CDR2 YFSETQ. The CDR3 totals 14 residues.

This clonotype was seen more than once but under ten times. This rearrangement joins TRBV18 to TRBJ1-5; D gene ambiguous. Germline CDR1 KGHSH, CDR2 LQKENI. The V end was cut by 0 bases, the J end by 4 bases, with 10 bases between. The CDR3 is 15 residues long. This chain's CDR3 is CASSPPPFQNQPQHF. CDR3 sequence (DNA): TGTGCCAGCTCACCACCCCCGTTCCAGAATCAGCCCCAGCATTTT.

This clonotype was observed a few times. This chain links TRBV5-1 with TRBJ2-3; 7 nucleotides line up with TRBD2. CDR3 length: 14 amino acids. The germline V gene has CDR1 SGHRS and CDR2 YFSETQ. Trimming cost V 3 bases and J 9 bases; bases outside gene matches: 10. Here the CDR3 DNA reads TGCGCCAGCAGCTCCGGGACTACCACCTCCACGCAGTATTTT. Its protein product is CASSSGTTTSTQYF. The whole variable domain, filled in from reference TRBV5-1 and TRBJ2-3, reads KAGVTQTPRYLIKTRGQQVTLSCSPISGHRSVSWYQQTPGQGLQFLFEYFSETQRNKGNFPGRFSGRQFSNSRSEMNVSTLELGDSALYLCASSSGTTTSTQYFGPGTRLTVL.

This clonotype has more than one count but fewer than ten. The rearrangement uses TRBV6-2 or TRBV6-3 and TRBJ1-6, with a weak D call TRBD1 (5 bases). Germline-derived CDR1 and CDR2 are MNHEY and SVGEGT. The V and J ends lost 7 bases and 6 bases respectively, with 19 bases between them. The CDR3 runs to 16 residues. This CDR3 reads CASITAGGSSNSPLHF. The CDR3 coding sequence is TGTGCCAGCATCACTGCCGGGGGGAGTAGTAATTCACCCCTCCACTTT.

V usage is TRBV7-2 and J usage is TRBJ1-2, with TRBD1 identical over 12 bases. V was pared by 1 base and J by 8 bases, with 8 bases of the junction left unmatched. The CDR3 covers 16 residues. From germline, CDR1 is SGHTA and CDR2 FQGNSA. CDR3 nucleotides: TGTGCCAGCAGCTTAGTCGGGACAGGGGGCTCCGGGGGCTACACCTTC. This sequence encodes CASSLVGTGGSGGYTF. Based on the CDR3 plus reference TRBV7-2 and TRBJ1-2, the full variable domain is GAGVSQSPSNKVTEKGKDVELRCDPISGHTALYWYRQSLGQGLEFLIYFQGNSAPDKSGLPSDRFSAERTGGSVSTLTIQRTQQEDSAVYLCASSLVGTGGSGGYTFGSGTRLTVV.

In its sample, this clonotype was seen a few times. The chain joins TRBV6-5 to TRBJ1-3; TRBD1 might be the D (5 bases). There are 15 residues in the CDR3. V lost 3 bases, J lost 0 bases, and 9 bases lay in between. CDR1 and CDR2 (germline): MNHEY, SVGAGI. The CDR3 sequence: CASSYGGSSGNTIYF. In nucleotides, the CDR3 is TGTGCCAGCAGTTATGGGGGATCCTCTGGAAACACCATATATTTT.